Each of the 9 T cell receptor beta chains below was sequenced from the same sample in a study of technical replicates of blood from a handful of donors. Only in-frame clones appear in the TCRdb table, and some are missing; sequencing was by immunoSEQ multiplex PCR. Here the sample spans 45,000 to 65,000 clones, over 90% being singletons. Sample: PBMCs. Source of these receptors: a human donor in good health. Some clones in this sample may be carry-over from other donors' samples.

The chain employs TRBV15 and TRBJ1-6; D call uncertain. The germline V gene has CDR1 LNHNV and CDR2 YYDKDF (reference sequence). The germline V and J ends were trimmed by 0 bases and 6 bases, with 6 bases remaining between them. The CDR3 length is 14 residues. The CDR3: CATSRDGSNSPLHF. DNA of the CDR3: TGTGCCACCAGCAGAGATGGGAGTAATTCACCCCTCCACTTT.

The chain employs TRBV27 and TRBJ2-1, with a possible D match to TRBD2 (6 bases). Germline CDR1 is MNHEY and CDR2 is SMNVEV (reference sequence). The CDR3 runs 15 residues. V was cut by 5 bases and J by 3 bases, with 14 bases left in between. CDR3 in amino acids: CASSPVGRGYNEQFF. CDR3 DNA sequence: TGTGCCAGCAGTCCAGTCGGGCGGGGCTACAATGAGCAGTTCTTC.

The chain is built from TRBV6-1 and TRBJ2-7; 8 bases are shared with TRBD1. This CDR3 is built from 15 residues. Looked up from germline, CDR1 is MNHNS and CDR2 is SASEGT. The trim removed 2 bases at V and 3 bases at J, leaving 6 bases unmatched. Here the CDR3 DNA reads TGTGCCAGCAGTGAACGGGAACAGGGGGACTACGAGCAGTACTTC. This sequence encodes CASSEREQGDYEQYF.

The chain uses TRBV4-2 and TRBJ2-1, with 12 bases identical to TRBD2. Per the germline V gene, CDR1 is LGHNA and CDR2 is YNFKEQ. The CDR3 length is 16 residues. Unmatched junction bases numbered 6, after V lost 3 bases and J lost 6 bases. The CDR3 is CASSQRTSGEVNEQFF. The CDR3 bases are TGTGCCAGCAGCCAGAGGACTAGCGGGGAAGTCAATGAGCAGTTCTTC.

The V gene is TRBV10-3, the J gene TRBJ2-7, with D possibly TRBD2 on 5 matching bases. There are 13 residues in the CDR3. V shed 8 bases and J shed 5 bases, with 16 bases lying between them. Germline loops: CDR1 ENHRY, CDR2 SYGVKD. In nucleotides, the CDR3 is TGTGCCATCGTAGCGACGCCACTGGACGAGCAGTACTTC. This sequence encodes CAIVATPLDEQYF.

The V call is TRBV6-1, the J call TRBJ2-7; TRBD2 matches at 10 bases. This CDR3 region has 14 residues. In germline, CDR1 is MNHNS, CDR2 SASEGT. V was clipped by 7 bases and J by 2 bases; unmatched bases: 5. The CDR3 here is CASTRLAGPYEQYF. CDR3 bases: TGTGCCAGCACGAGACTAGCGGGCCCCTACGAGCAGTACTTC.

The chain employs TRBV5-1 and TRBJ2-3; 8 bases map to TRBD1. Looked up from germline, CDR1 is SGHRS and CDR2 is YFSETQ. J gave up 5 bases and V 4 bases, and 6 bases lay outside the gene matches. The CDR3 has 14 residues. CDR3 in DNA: TGCGCCAGCAGCATCACAGGGGGAAGAGATACGCAGTATTTT. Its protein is CASSITGGRDTQYF.

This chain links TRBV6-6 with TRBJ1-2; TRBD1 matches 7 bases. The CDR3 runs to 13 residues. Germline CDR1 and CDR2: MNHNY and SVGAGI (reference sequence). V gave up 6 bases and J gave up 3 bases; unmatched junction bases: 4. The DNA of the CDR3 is TGTGCCAGCAGAAAGGGGGCAGACTATGGCTACACCTTC. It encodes CASRKGADYGYTF.

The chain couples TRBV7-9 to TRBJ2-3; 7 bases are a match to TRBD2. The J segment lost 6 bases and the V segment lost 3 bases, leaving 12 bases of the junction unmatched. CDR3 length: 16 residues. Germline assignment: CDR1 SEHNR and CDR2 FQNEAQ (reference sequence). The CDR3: CASSFDRGVSVDTQYF. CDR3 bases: TGTGCCAGCAGCTTTGACCGGGGGGTGTCGGTGGATACGCAGTATTTT.